This TCR beta chain came from a study of blood T cell repertoires in COVID-19. Assay: immunoSEQ multiplex PCR; the TCRdb copy retains only in-frame clones and omits some. This sample has 230,000 or so clones; more than 80% occur once, and the top ten carry under 4%. CDR3 size: 18 residues. Germline trimming cut 2 bases from V and 8 bases from J; bases unmatched to any gene: 16. From germline, CDR1 is LGHDT and CDR2 YNNKEL (reference sequence). The specimen was PBMCs or T cells enriched from blood (not recorded which). The V call is TRBV3-1 (or the pseudogene TRBV3-2), the J call TRBJ1-4, with 8 nucleotides matching TRBD1. The clonotype was recovered from a middle-aged woman with acute COVID-19. The CDR3 is CASSQRGPSRTGNEKLFF. The CDR3 nucleotides are TGTGCCAGCAGCCAACGTGGGCCCTCCCGGACAGGGAACGAAAAACTGTTTTTT.